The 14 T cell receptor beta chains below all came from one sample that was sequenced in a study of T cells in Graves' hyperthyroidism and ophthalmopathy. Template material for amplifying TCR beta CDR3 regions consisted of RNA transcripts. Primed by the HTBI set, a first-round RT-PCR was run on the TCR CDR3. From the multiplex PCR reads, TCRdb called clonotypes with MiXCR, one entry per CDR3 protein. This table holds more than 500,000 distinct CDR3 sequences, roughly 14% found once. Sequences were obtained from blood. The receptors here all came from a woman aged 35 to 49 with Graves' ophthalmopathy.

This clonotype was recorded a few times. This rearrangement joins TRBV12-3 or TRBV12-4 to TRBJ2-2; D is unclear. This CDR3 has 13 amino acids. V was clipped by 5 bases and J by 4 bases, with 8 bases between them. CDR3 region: CASSVIPTGELFF. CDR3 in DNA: TGTGCCAGCAGTGTTATACCCACCGGGGAGCTGTTTTTT.

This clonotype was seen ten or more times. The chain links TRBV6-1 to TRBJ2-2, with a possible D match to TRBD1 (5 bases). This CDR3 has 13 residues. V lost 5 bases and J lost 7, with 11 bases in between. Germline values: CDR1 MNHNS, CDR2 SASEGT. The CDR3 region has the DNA TGTGCCAGCAGTCCAGGGTATTTCGGGGAGCTGTTTTTT. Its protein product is CASSPGYFGELFF.

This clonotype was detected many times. CDR3: CASSYSMAVGGELFF. CDR3 in DNA: TGTGCCAGCAGTTACTCGATGGCAGTGGGCGGGGAGCTGTTTTTT. This chain uses TRBV6-2 or TRBV6-3 with TRBJ2-2; D gene ambiguous. The CDR3 length is 15 residues. Trimming left V 0 bases short and J 7 bases short, with 12 bases between. Germline loops: CDR1 MNHEY, CDR2 SVGEGT.

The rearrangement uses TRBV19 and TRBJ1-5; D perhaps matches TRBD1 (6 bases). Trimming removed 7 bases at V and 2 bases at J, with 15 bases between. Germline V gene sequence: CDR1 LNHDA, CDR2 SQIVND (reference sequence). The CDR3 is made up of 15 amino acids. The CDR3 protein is CASNSGDEGNQPQHF. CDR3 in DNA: TGTGCCAGTAATTCAGGGGATGAGGGCAATCAGCCCCAGCATTTT.

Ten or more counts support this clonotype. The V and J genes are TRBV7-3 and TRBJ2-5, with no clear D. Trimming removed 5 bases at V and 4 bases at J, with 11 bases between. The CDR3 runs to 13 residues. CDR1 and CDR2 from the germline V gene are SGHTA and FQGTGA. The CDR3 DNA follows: TGTGCCAGCAGCGATAGTGTGGGAGAGACCCAGTACTTC. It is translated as CASSDSVGETQYF.

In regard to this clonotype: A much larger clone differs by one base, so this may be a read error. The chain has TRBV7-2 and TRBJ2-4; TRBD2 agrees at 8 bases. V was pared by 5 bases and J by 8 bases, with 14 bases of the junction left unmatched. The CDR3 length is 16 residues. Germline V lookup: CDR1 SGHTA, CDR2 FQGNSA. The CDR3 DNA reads TGTGCCAGCAGCCAAGCCGGGAGGGTCGGTAAAGACATTCAGTACTTC. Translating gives CASSQAGRVGKDIQYF.

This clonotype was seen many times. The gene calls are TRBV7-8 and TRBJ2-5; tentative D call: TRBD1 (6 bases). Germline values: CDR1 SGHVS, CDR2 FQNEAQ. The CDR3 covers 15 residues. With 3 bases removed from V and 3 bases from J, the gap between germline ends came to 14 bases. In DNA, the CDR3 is TGTGCCAGCAGCTTCACCGGGACAAAGGAAGAGACCCAGTACTTC. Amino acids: CASSFTGTKEETQYF.

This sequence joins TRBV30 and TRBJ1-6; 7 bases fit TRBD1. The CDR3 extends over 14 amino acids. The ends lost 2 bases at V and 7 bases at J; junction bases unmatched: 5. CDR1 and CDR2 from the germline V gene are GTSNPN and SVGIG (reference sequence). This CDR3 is CAWSPPGQNSPLHF. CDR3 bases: TGTGCCTGGAGTCCACCGGGACAGAATTCACCCCTCCACTTT.

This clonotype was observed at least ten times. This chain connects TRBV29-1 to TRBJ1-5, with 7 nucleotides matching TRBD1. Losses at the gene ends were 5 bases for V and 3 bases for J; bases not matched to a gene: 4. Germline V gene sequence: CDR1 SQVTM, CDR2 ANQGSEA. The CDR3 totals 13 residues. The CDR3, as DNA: TGCAGCGTTCGACAGGGTCCCAATCAGCCCCAGCATTTT. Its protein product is CSVRQGPNQPQHF.

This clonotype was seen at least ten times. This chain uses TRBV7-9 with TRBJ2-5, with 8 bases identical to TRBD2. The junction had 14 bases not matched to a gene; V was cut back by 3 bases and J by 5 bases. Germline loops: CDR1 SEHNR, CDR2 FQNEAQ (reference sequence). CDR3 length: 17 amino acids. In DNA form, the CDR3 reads TGTGCCAGCAGCTTTCTGTGGGACGGACTAGCTGAGGAGACCCAGTACTTC. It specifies CASSFLWDGLAEETQYF.

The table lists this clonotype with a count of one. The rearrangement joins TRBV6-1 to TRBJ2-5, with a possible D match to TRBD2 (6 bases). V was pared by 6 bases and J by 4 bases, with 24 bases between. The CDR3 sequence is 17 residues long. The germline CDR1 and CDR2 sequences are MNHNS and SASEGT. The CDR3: CASRGVAAQTGRETQYF. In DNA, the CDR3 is TGTGCCAGCAGGGGAGTAGCGGCCCAAACCGGGCGAGAGACCCAGTACTTC.

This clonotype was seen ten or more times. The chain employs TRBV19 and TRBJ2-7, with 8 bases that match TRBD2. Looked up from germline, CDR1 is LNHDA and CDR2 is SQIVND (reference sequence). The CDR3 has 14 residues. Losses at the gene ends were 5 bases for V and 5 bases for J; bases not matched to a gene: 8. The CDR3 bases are TGTGCCAGTAGTTTGAGCGGGAGTCTCCACGAGCAGTACTTC. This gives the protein CASSLSGSLHEQYF.

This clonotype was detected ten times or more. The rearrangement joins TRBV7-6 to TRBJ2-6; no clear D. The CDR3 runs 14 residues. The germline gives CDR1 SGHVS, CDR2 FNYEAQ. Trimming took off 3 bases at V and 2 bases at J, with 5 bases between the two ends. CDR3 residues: CASSFQAGANVLTF. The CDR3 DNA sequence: TGTGCCAGCAGCTTCCAAGCTGGGGCCAACGTCCTGACTTTC.

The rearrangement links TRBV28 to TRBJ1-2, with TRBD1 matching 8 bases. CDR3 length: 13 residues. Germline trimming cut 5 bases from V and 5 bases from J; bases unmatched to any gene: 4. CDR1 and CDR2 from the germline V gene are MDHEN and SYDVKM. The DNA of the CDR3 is TGTGCCAGCAGTCGGGACAGGAGATATGGCTACACCTTC. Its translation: CASSRDRRYGYTF.